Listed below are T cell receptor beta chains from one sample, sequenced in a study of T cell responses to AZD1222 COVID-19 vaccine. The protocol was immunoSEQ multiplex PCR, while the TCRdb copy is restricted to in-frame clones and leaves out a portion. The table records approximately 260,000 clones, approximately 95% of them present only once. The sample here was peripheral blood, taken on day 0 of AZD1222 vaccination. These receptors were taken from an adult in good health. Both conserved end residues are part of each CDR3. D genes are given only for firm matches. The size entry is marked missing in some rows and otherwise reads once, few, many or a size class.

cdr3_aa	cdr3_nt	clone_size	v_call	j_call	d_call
CASSRGLDTEAFF	TGTGCCAGCAGCCGGGGGCTGGACACTGAAGCTTTCTTT	NA	TRBV5-6	TRBJ1-1	NA
CASSPGTSGRGEQFF	TGTGCCAGCAGTCCGGGGACTAGCGGGAGGGGTGAGCAGTTCTTC	NA	TRBV27	TRBJ2-1	TRBD2
CASSQGDSHSGELFF	TGCGCCAGCAGCCAAGGGGACAGTCATAGCGGGGAGCTGTTTTTT	few	TRBV4-3	TRBJ2-2	TRBD1
CSARAPGRTITDTQYF	TGCAGCGCCCGGGCCCCGGGACGAACGATCACAGATACGCAGTATTTT	NA	TRBV29-1	TRBJ2-3	NA
CASSSGGSYNEQFF	TGTGCCAGCAGCTCGGGGGGGTCCTACAATGAGCAGTTCTTC	NA	TRBV7-3	TRBJ2-1	TRBD2
CASSLGETLIHPLHF	TGTGCCAGCAGCTTGGGGGAGACCTTGATTCACCCCCTCCACTTT	NA	TRBV5-8	TRBJ1-6	NA
CASSQDLYIPAFF	TGTGCCAGCAGCCAAGATCTATACATCCCGGCTTTCTTT	NA	TRBV14	TRBJ1-1	NA
CAFARTGVREQYF	TGTGCCTTCGCCCGGACAGGGGTTAGGGAGCAGTACTTC	NA	TRBV30	TRBJ2-7	TRBD1
CASSRRSGGASGNEQFF	TGTGCCAGCAGCCGGCGCAGCGGGGGGGCCTCGGGGAATGAGCAGTTCTTC	NA	TRBV21-1	TRBJ2-1	NA
CASSLESGQGNEQYF	TGTGCCAGCAGTCTTGAGTCGGGACAGGGAAACGAGCAGTACTTC	NA	TRBV27	TRBJ2-7	TRBD1
CASSVGDRYGYTF	TGTGCCAGCAGCGTAGGGGATCGTTATGGCTACACCTTC	once	TRBV7-2	TRBJ1-2	NA
CATRGQGLGSPLHF	TGTGCCACCAGGGGACAGGGATTAGGTTCACCCCTCCACTTT	few	TRBV2	TRBJ1-6	TRBD1
CASSEGGRAGYTF	TGTGCCAGCAGTGAAGGGGGGCGGGCTGGCTACACCTTC	NA	TRBV2	TRBJ1-2	NA
CASSLGPGRTEAFF	TGTGCCAGCAGCTTGGGTCCGGGGAGAACTGAAGCTTTCTTT	once	TRBV5-6	TRBJ1-1	NA
CASSGQYEQYF	TGTGCCAGCAGTGGACAGTACGAGCAGTACTTC	NA	TRBV2	TRBJ2-7	NA
CASSPARDRGVEQYF	TGTGCCAGCTCACCAGCCCGGGACAGGGGAGTTGAGCAGTACTTC	NA	TRBV18	TRBJ2-7	TRBD1
CASSQGRLEPQHF	TGTGCCAGCTCACAGGGACGTTTGGAGCCCCAGCATTTT	NA	TRBV18	TRBJ1-5	NA